This T cell receptor beta chain was identified in a study of blood T cell repertoires in COVID-19. Study summary: The analysed material was cDNA or gDNA that came from T cells, B-cell-depleted T cells, or PBMCs.

J was trimmed by 5 bases and V by 0 bases; bases with no gene match: 5. The CDR3 covers 14 residues. CDR1 and CDR2 (germline): GTSNPN, SVGIG (reference sequence). Libraries were prepared by immunoSEQ multiplex PCR; TCRdb keeps only in-frame clonotypes and omits some of them. The sample gives 45,000 to 55,000 clones, roughly 90% of which show up once; 25% to 35% is in the top ten. The sample taken for sequencing was peripheral blood. V is TRBV30 and J is TRBJ1-1, with TRBD1 identical over 8 bases. The clonotype was recovered from a woman older than 75 with acute or convalescent COVID-19. The CDR3 here is CAWSVQQGGTEAFF. The CDR3 nucleotides read TGTGCCTGGAGTGTACAACAGGGGGGTACTGAAGCTTTCTTT.